These T cell receptor beta chains were read from a single sample in a study of regulatory T cells in long-lasting Graves disease. TCRdb reprocessed the multiplex PCR reads with MiXCR, giving one entry per CDR3 protein. The sample yields under 450,000 distinct CDR3 sequences, about a quarter seen once. The sample in question was peripheral blood mononuclear cells (PBMCs), obtained when the disease was refractory, from a patient treated with antithyroid drugs. These receptors came from a female donor with Graves disease. Both conserved end residues are part of each CDR3. D genes are given only for firm matches. Some rows mark clone size as missing; the rest say once, few, many or name a class of expanded clone.

V,D,length,size,J,CDR3,DNA
TRBV28,.,15,many,TRBJ2-7,CASSPPGSVSYEQYF,TGTGCCAGCAGTCCCCCGGGGTCCGTCTCCTACGAGCAGTACTTC
TRBV19,TRBD2,14,few,TRBJ2-3,CASSGLAARGTQYF,TGTGCCAGTAGCGGACTAGCAGCCCGTGGTACGCAGTATTTT
TRBV30,.,11,.,TRBJ2-5,CAWAIQETQYF,TGTGCCTGGGCCATCCAAGAGACCCAGTACTTC
TRBV24-1,.,13,.,TRBJ1-2,CATSDLSSDGYTF,TGTGCCACCAGTGATCTGTCCTCAGATGGCTACACCTTC
TRBV5-6,.,12,.,TRBJ2-7,CASSSLVVEQYF,TGTGCCAGCAGCTCACTAGTTGTCGAGCAGTACTTC
TRBV3-1,.,15,.,TRBJ1-1,CASSQDRRGAGEAFF,TGTGCCAGCAGCCAAGATAGACGCGGGGCCGGTGAAGCTTTCTTT
TRBV5-5,TRBD2,17,few,TRBJ2-5,CASSLTPGLAGGETQYF,TGTGCCAGCAGCTTAACTCCGGGACTAGCGGGGGGGGAGACCCAGTACTTC
TRBV3-1,.,14,many,TRBJ1-2,CASSQDGRNYGYTF,TGTGCCAGCAGCCAAGATGGCCGGAACTATGGCTACACCTTC
TRBV2,.,17,many,TRBJ2-7,CASSDPVLGYTSYEQYF,TGTGCCAGCAGTGATCCCGTTCTCGGGTATACCTCCTACGAGCAGTACTTC
TRBV5-1,TRBD1,14,.,TRBJ2-5,CASSEDRGKETQYF,TGCGCCAGCAGTGAAGACAGGGGGAAAGAGACCCAGTACTTC
TRBV12-3/TRBV12-4,TRBD1,14,.,TRBJ1-3,CASSARGDRGTIYF,TGTGCCAGCAGTGCCCGCGGGGACAGGGGTACCATATATTTT
TRBV19,.,14,.,TRBJ1-2,CASSIVGVTYGYTF,TGTGCCAGTAGTATTGTTGGGGTTACCTATGGCTACACCTTC
TRBV11-2,.,17,few,TRBJ1-1,CASSGEIWGRLNTEAFF,TGTGCCAGCAGCGGGGAGATTTGGGGCAGGTTGAACACTGAAGCTTTCTTT
TRBV27,.,13,.,TRBJ2-3,CASSPTTWNTQYF,TGTGCCAGCAGTCCCACTACATGGAATACGCAGTATTTT
TRBV10-3,TRBD1,14,few,TRBJ2-7,CAISATGYSYEQYF,TGTGCCATCAGTGCGACAGGGTACTCCTACGAGCAGTACTTC
TRBV7-2,TRBD2,19,.,TRBJ2-7,CASSLVGGTSGAFGGEQYF,TGTGCCAGCAGCTTAGTAGGCGGGACTAGTGGGGCCTTTGGGGGAGAGCAGTACTTC
TRBV24-1,TRBD2,16,many,TRBJ2-7,CATSSGTSGRRNEQYF,TGTGCCACCAGCTCCGGGACTAGCGGGAGAAGGAACGAGCAGTACTTC
TRBV19,.,13,many,TRBJ1-1,CASSDTLNTEAFF,TGTGCCAGTAGTGACACTCTGAACACTGAAGCTTTCTTT
TRBV6-1,.,17,few,TRBJ1-1,CASSPRGFGGRNTEAFF,TGTGCCAGCAGCCCGAGGGGGTTTGGTGGTCGAAACACTGAAGCTTTCTTT
TRBV5-1,.,16,few,TRBJ2-5,CASSPGTGQGQETQYF,TGCGCCAGCAGCCCCGGGACGGGGCAGGGTCAGGAGACCCAGTACTTC
TRBV9,TRBD1,17,once,TRBJ2-2,CASSVKGQGAHAGELFF,TGTGCCAGCAGCGTGAAGGGACAGGGGGCGCATGCCGGGGAGCTGTTTTTT
TRBV28,.,14,.,TRBJ1-5,CASSSPGHNQPQHF,TGTGCCAGCAGTTCCCCAGGGCACAATCAGCCCCAGCATTTT
TRBV7-6,TRBD2,16,.,TRBJ2-5,CASSVPGLAEKETQYF,TGTGCCAGCAGCGTACCGGGACTAGCGGAAAAAGAGACCCAGTACTTC
TRBV6-1,TRBD2,17,.,TRBJ2-2,CASGPGLAEPNTGELFF,TGTGCCAGCGGCCCGGGACTAGCGGAGCCGAACACCGGGGAGCTGTTTTTT
TRBV20-1,TRBD1,14,.,TRBJ1-1,CSARGNRGPFEAFF,TGCAGTGCTAGAGGCAACAGGGGTCCTTTTGAAGCTTTCTTT
TRBV6-1,TRBD2,17,many,TRBJ2-2,CASSALAGVTMAGELFF,TGTGCCAGCAGTGCCCTAGCGGGAGTAACGATGGCCGGGGAGCTGTTTTTT
TRBV30,TRBD1,14,few,TRBJ1-1,CAWSEGYRGSEAFF,TGTGCCTGGAGTGAAGGATACAGGGGCAGTGAAGCTTTCTTT
TRBV25-1,TRBD1,15,few,TRBJ1-4,CASSSDRGANEKLFF,TGTGCCAGCAGCTCCGACAGGGGAGCTAATGAAAAACTGTTTTTT
TRBV24-1,.,12,few,TRBJ2-7,CATSDLGPKQYF,TGTGCCACCAGTGATCTAGGCCCCAAGCAGTACTTC
TRBV30,.,13,many,TRBJ2-5,CAWSRSRKETQYF,TGTGCCTGGAGCCGGAGCAGAAAGGAGACCCAGTACTTC
TRBV5-1,.,15,few,TRBJ2-7,CASSPRSPRTQEQYF,TGCGCCAGCAGCCCCAGGAGCCCCCGTACGCAAGAGCAGTACTTC
TRBV28,TRBD1,13,many,TRBJ1-4,CASRTGGNEKLFF,TGTGCCAGCCGGACAGGGGGCAATGAAAAACTGTTTTTT
TRBV15,.,15,.,TRBJ2-6,CATSPGPSGANVLTF,TGTGCCACCAGCCCAGGCCCCTCGGGGGCCAACGTCCTGACTTTC
TRBV6-5,.,16,many,TRBJ2-5,CASSYSRIGWEETQYF,TGTGCCAGCAGTTACTCGAGGATTGGCTGGGAAGAGACCCAGTACTTC
TRBV3-1,.,13,.,TRBJ1-2,CASSQVSGDGYTF,TGTGCCAGCAGCCAAGTTTCAGGGGATGGCTACACCTTC
TRBV30,.,14,.,TRBJ2-4,CAWATGDIRNIQYF,TGTGCCTGGGCTACCGGGGACATAAGAAACATTCAGTACTTC
TRBV6-1,TRBD2,17,.,TRBJ2-1,CASSSGLAGAWVYEQFF,TGTGCCAGCAGCTCTGGACTAGCGGGAGCGTGGGTGTATGAGCAGTTCTTC
TRBV6-5,.,16,many,TRBJ2-7,CASSYPRGGAIYEQYF,TGTGCCAGCAGTTACCCTCGTGGGGGAGCGATCTACGAGCAGTACTTC
TRBV10-3,.,15,few,TRBJ1-1,CAINGGGVFGTEAFF,TGTGCCATCAACGGGGGGGGCGTATTTGGAACTGAAGCTTTCTTT
TRBV6-1,.,14,.,TRBJ1-2,CASSVAGAVYGYTF,TGTGCCAGCAGTGTGGCAGGCGCTGTCTATGGCTACACCTTC